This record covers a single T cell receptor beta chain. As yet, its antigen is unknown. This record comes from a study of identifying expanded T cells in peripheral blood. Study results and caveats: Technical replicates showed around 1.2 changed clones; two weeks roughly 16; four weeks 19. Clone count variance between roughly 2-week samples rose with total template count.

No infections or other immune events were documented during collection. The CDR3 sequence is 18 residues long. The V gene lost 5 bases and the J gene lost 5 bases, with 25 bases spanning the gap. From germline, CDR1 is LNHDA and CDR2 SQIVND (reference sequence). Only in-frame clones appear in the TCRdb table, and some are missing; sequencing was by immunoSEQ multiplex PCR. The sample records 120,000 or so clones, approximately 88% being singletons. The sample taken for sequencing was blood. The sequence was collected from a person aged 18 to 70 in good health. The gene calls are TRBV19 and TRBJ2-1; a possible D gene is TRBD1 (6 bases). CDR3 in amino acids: CASSSCFEGTHPDNEQFF. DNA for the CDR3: TGTGCCAGTAGTTCCTGTTTTGAAGGGACACACCCTGACAATGAGCAGTTCTTC.